Listed here is a single T cell receptor (beta chain). The data belong to a study of yellow fever vaccine responses in identical twins. TCRdb re-derived calls from the RT-PCR reads in MiXCR, one entry per CDR3 protein. The sample has thousands of distinct CDR3 sequences, around 84% seen once; the top ten hold 1.2%. Between the trimmed V and J ends, which lost 0 bases and 0 bases, there was a span of 11 bases. Germline CDR1 is GTSNPN and CDR2 is SVGIG (reference sequence). The CDR3 runs 15 residues. The sequencing used T cells from blood (PBMCs), unsorted or a sorted subset (not recorded which), collected before or after yellow fever vaccination (not recorded which). This rearrangement joins TRBV30 to TRBJ2-5; TRBD1 is a possible D gene (6 bases). This TCR came from a woman aged 18 to 35 who received the yellow fever vaccine. The CDR3 DNA is TGTGCCTGGAGTGTACCCACAGGGAACCAAGAGACCCAGTACTTC. It specifies CAWSVPTGNQETQYF. The full variable domain, its missing parts supplied by reference TRBV30 and TRBJ2-5, is SQTIHQWPATLVQPVGSPLSLECTVEGTSNPNLYWYRQAAGRGLQLLFYSVGIGQISSEVPQNLSASRPQDRQFILSSKKLLLSDSGFYLCAWSVPTGNQETQYFGPGTRLLVL.